Listed below are T cell receptor beta chains from one sample, sequenced in a study of metastatic and nonmetastatic thyroid tumors. TCRdb reprocessed the PCR reads using MiXCR. Of some 21,000 clones detected, 20% to 25% appear once; the ten largest clones hold 12%. The sample was tumor tissue. The receptors were sampled from a female donor with papillary thyroid cancer or a benign thyroid nodule (not recorded which). Some clones in this sample may be carry-over from other donors' samples. Both conserved end residues are part of each CDR3. The order of the fields is clone size, D gene, V gene, J gene, CDR3 DNA, CDR3 protein. D genes are given only for firm matches. Clone size appears in some rows only: once, few, many, or a class for an expanded clone.

>NA|TRBD2|TRBV10-3|TRBJ2-1
TGTGCCATCAGTGGGGGGACTAGCGGGAGGTCTCCCCACAATGAGCAGTTCTTC
CAISGGTSGRSPHNEQFF
>medium-sized|TRBD1|TRBV27|TRBJ1-1
TGTGCCAGCAGTTCCCCTGGGACAGGGTTGACTGAAGCTTTCTTT
CASSSPGTGLTEAFF
>NA|NA|TRBV20-1|TRBJ2-3
TGCAGTGCTAGGGAAGCGGGCACAGATACGCAGTATTTT
CSAREAGTDTQYF
>NA|NA|TRBV5-8|TRBJ1-2
TGTGCCAGCAGCTTTGACAGAACCAGTGGGTATGGCTACACCTTC
CASSFDRTSGYGYTF
>medium-sized|TRBD2|TRBV4-2|TRBJ2-2
TGTGCCAGCAGCCAAGGGACTAGCACGACAAGGACCGGGGAGCTGTTTTTT
CASSQGTSTTRTGELFF
>few|TRBD2|TRBV19|TRBJ2-1
TGTGCCAGTAGTGTAAATACGGGACTAGCGGGAGTTGAGCAGTTCTTC
CASSVNTGLAGVEQFF
>medium-sized|TRBD2|TRBV6-1|TRBJ2-2
TGTGCCAGCAGTACCGTGCGGGGGGAGAGCACCGGGGAGCTGTTTTTT
CASSTVRGESTGELFF
>many|TRBD1|TRBV19|TRBJ1-1
TGTGCCAGTGGCCCGAACAGGGGCAAAGCTTTCTTT
CASGPNRGKAFF
>NA|NA|TRBV6-1|TRBJ2-7
TGTGCCAGCAGTTGGGGGGGACAGGTCGGGAGAGAGCAGTACTTC
CASSWGGQVGREQYF
>many|NA|TRBV11-2|TRBJ1-1
TGTGCCAGCAGCGCCCGTTGGGACCCGAACACTGAAGCTTTCTTT
CASSARWDPNTEAFF
>NA|TRBD1|TRBV11-2|TRBJ1-1
TGTGCCAGCAGCTTACGGCAGGGGGCTCGGGACACTGAAGCTTTCTTT
CASSLRQGARDTEAFF
>few|TRBD2|TRBV5-1|TRBJ2-7
TGCGCCAGCAGCGCTAGCGGGAGGGCCTACGAGCAGTACTTC
CASSASGRAYEQYF
>few|NA|TRBV6-1|TRBJ1-1
TGTGCCAGCAGTTTTGGCTTGGACAGCAACACTGAAGCTTTCTTT
CASSFGLDSNTEAFF
>once|NA|TRBV30|TRBJ2-1
TGTGCCTGGAGGGCTCTTCGTGCGGGACAGATATTAAGCTCTTACAATGAGCAGTTCTTC
CAWRALRAGQILSSYNEQFF
>large|NA|TRBV6-1|TRBJ2-7
TGTGCTACGCATACGGCGGCCCCGCGCGAGCAGTACTTC
CATHTAAPREQYF
>NA|TRBD2|TRBV2|TRBJ2-3
TGTGCCAGCAGCCCGACTAGCGGGTACACAGATACGCAGTATTTT
CASSPTSGYTDTQYF
>NA|TRBD1|TRBV5-1|TRBJ2-1
TGCGCCAGCAGCTCTGACAGGGGGCTTTACTCCTACAATGAGCAGTTCTTC
CASSSDRGLYSYNEQFF
>NA|NA|TRBV20-1|TRBJ2-7
TGCAGTGGATTTACTAGCCACGAGCAGTACTTC
CSGFTSHEQYF
>once|NA|TRBV5-1|TRBJ2-5
TGTGCCAGCAGCTTGGTTCAAGAGACCCAGTACTTC
CASSLVQETQYF
>medium-sized|NA|TRBV11-3|TRBJ2-1
TGTGCCAGCAGCATGCTAGGGGAGCTGGCGGGGGAGCAGTTCTTC
CASSMLGELAGEQFF
>many|NA|TRBV25-1|TRBJ2-2
TGTGCCAGCCAATTGAGAGACACCGGGGAGCTGTTTTTT
CASQLRDTGELFF
>NA|TRBD2|TRBV4-3|TRBJ2-7
TGCGCCAGCAGCCAAGGGACTAGCGGTTTTTACGAGCAGTACTTC
CASSQGTSGFYEQYF
>many|NA|TRBV6-1|TRBJ2-4
TGTGCCAGCAGTGAAGACCGAGCCAAAAACATTCAGTACTTC
CASSEDRAKNIQYF
>few|NA|TRBV20-1|TRBJ1-1
TGCAGTGCTACCGGGGCAGCTAACACTGAAGCTTTCTTT
CSATGAANTEAFF
>many|NA|TRBV11-1|TRBJ1-4
TGTGCCAGCAGCTCTATAAACCCTAGGAGGGGTAGGGAGGAAAAACTGTTTTTT
CASSSINPRRGREEKLFF
>few|NA|TRBV12-3/TRBV12-4|TRBJ2-7
TGTACCAGCAGCCATGATGCGGGGGCGCATTACTTC
CTSSHDAGAHYF
>medium-sized|NA|TRBV4-1|TRBJ2-2
TGCGCCAGCAGCTGGGATTCGTTCGGGGAGCTGTTTTTT
CASSWDSFGELFF
>NA|TRBD2|TRBV11-2|TRBJ2-4
TGTGCCAGCAGACCGACTAGCGGGAGGAAAAACATTCAGTACTTC
CASRPTSGRKNIQYF
>many|TRBD1|TRBV6-1|TRBJ1-1
TGTGCCAGCAGTCACCTAGGACAGGGGAGGACGGGCACTGAAGCTTTCTTT
CASSHLGQGRTGTEAFF
>many|NA|TRBV6-2/TRBV6-3|TRBJ1-5
TGTGCCAGCAGTTACTCCTCATACAATCAGCCCCAGCATTTT
CASSYSSYNQPQHF
>few|TRBD1|TRBV5-1|TRBJ2-1
TGCGCCAGCAGTTCGACAGGGGAGGACTACAATGAGCAGTTCTTC
CASSSTGEDYNEQFF